These T cell receptor beta chains were read from a single sample in a study of blood T cells in healthy people across ages. TCRdb recomputed calls from the 5' RACE reads with MiXCR, one row per CDR3 protein. The profile covers about 970,000 distinct CDR3 sequences, with roughly 51% appearing a single time and about a fifth taken by the ten largest. Sequenced sample: blood. All receptors derive from a woman in her fifties or sixties in good health. CDR3s include the opening cysteine and the closing phenylalanine or tryptophan. A D gene is named only where the DNA matches it firmly. Rows may omit the clone size; those that give it use once, few, many or a size class.

V gene	clone size	D gene	J gene	CDR3 DNA	CDR3 protein
TRBV4-3	.	.	TRBJ2-7	TGCGCCAGCAGCCAAAGGTTGTTTGGGGGAGCGGTGCCCTACGAGCAGTACTTC	CASSQRLFGGAVPYEQYF
TRBV6-2/TRBV6-3	.	TRBD1	TRBJ2-1	TGTGCCAGCAGTGCTCCAGGGGGCAATGAGCAGTTCTTC	CASSAPGGNEQFF
TRBV28	.	TRBD2	TRBJ2-1	TGTGCCAGCAGCCATAGTCGCGGGAGGACCAGGGTGGATGAGCAGTTCTTC	CASSHSRGRTRVDEQFF
TRBV25-1	.	.	TRBJ1-4	TGTGCCAGCAGCCGCGGTGGGTTCGGGGAAAAACTGTTTTTT	CASSRGGFGEKLFF
TRBV29-1	few	.	TRBJ2-7	TGCAGCGTTGAAGGATCTGCAAGAGGCCTCGAGCAGTACTTC	CSVEGSARGLEQYF
TRBV4-1	once	.	TRBJ2-2	TGCGCCAGCAGCCACCACCGTACCGGGGAGCTGTTTTTT	CASSHHRTGELFF
TRBV6-5	.	.	TRBJ1-2	TGTGCCAGCAGTTACGGCCCAGTAGCTAACTATGGCTACACCTTC	CASSYGPVANYGYTF
TRBV5-1	.	.	TRBJ1-1	TGCGCCAGCAGGCGGCTTGAGACTGAAGCTTTCTTT	CASRRLETEAFF
TRBV14	.	.	TRBJ1-4	TGTGCCAGCAGCCAAGGAGCTTCTGAAAAACTGTTTTTT	CASSQGASEKLFF
TRBV28	few	.	TRBJ2-3	TGTGCCAGCACGGCCAGCGGCCGCACAGATACGCAGTATTTT	CASTASGRTDTQYF
TRBV7-2	many	.	TRBJ2-5	TGTGCCAGCAGCTTAGCAGGGATCCAAGAGACCCAGTACTTC	CASSLAGIQETQYF
TRBV5-5	.	.	TRBJ1-2	TGTGCCAGCAGTCGCGAGGGTACGGGAGGCTACACCTTC	CASSREGTGGYTF
TRBV7-6	.	.	TRBJ2-1	TGTGCCAGCAGCACCCAGCCCGGCGGAACCTACAATGAGCAGTTCTTC	CASSTQPGGTYNEQFF
TRBV7-3	.	.	TRBJ2-2	TGTGCCAGCAGCTTATCCACCGACACCGGGGAGCTGTTTTTT	CASSLSTDTGELFF
TRBV7-9	.	.	TRBJ2-3	TGTGCCAGCAGCGGGAGGAGTGGTGTAGATACGCAGTATTTT	CASSGRSGVDTQYF
TRBV5-1	once	.	TRBJ2-3	TGCGCCACACGCCGCGGCGAGATCGGGAAAGATACGCAGTATTTT	CATRRGEIGKDTQYF
TRBV11-2	.	.	TRBJ2-7	TGTGCCAGCAGCCCCGTTGAGGGACTCTCCTACGAGCAGTACTTC	CASSPVEGLSYEQYF
TRBV20-1	.	TRBD1	TRBJ2-5	TGCAGTGCTAGAGGCAGGACAGGAGACATGGGCCAGTACTTC	CSARGRTGDMGQYF
TRBV4-2	.	.	TRBJ2-7	TGTGCCAGCAGCCCGACCCTGGGGACCTACGAGCAGTACTTC	CASSPTLGTYEQYF
TRBV24-1	.	.	TRBJ2-7	TGTGCCACCGCCAGGGGCCCCTACGAGCAGTACTTC	CATARGPYEQYF
TRBV12-3/TRBV12-4	few	.	TRBJ1-2	TGTGCCAGCGCAGCCGAAGCTTCTCTGGGCTACACCTTC	CASAAEASLGYTF
TRBV3-1	.	TRBD2	TRBJ2-7	TGTGCCAGCAGCCCGGGACTAGGAAGCTACGAGCAGTACTTC	CASSPGLGSYEQYF
TRBV20-1	.	.	TRBJ2-5	TGCAGTGCTAGTGGCCCGCCGGGAATATTGAAAGCCTACAATGAGCAGTACTTC	CSASGPPGILKAYNEQYF
TRBV2	few	TRBD2	TRBJ2-7	TGTGCCAGCAGTGAGCGTAGCGGGAGGTCATACGAGCAGTACTTC	CASSERSGRSYEQYF
TRBV19	.	.	TRBJ2-1	TGTGCCAGTAGTAGGCGGCAGGGCGACAATGAGCAGTTCTTC	CASSRRQGDNEQFF
TRBV10-3	once	TRBD1	TRBJ1-3	TGTGCCATCAGAGGACAGGGGTCTCTTGGGGACACCATATATTTT	CAIRGQGSLGDTIYF
TRBV29-1	few	.	TRBJ2-3	TGCAGCGTGGAGGTACGGAAGGTTAGCACAGATACGCAGTATTTT	CSVEVRKVSTDTQYF
TRBV7-2	.	.	TRBJ2-7	TGTGCCAGCAGCCGAAGACCGGGCAGGGGATTCTACGAGCAGTACTTC	CASSRRPGRGFYEQYF